This T cell receptor (beta chain) was sequenced for a study of T cells in Graves' hyperthyroidism and ophthalmopathy (dated by TCRdb to between 2018 and 2020). Regarding the research as a whole: Peripheral blood was collected at initial diagnosis, before any treatment. The paper describes TCR Vbeta CDR3 sequencing of 130 to 150 peripheral blood samples, made up of 43 ophthalmopathy patients, approximately 76 hyperthyroidism patients and some 17 progressor patients. An independent validation cohort of under 20 hyperthyroidism patients and approximately 17 patients who later progressed to ophthalmopathy tested prospective prediction of ophthalmopathy. After blood sampling, hyperthyroidism patients were treated with methimazole at a starting dose of 30 mg daily, and ophthalmopathy patients were treated with high-dose intravenous methylprednisolone. The study also compared thyroid tissue and blood T-cell repertoires from about 6 Graves' hyperthyroidism patients. For training and testing, the 80 to 100 patients in the discovery cohort were randomly divided in a 7:3 ratio. TCR V-J signatures able to tell the groups apart were searched for in a discovery cohort of 90 to 100 patients, of whom under 45 had Graves' ophthalmopathy and around 58 had stable Graves' hyperthyroidism. General conclusions and limits of the study: A 13 V-J signature model separated ophthalmopathy from stable hyperthyroidism, with around 91% sensitivity and roughly 82% specificity in cross-validation and 80%/75% in testing. In validation, the model predicted progression to ophthalmopathy a median of roughly six months before onset, with roughly 68% sensitivity and just under 75% specificity. No statistical method was used to fix the sample size in advance, and group allocation was not hidden from the investigators. Most expanded thyroid clonotypes (frequency above 0.001) were also found in blood, which suggests that blood repertoires may mirror thyroid immune responses.

CDR1 and CDR2 are drawn from the germline V gene: SGHTS, YDEGEE. The CDR3 measures 14 amino acids from cysteine to phenylalanine. Only CDR3 DNA is held: 42 bases, read in frame from base 1. The trim is 4 bases for V and 3 bases for J, with a gap of 13 bases between the germline ends. This clonotype was recorded many times. Its target antigen remains unknown. Per-base qualities were not stored, and no clone one base away is much larger. The TCR beta CDR3 regions were amplified from RNA transcripts. For the first round of RT-PCR on the TCR CDR3, the HTBI primer set was used together with the Qiagen OneStep RT-PCR kit. The libraries were constructed in a second round of multiplex PCR and then size-selected and purified. Paired-end sequencing of the libraries was performed with 100 bp reads on an Illumina HiSeq2000. The paper's processing steps were these. Raw data were processed with SOAPnuke, discarding reads with adapters, uncalled bases, mean Phred below 15, or no exact constant-primer or identifier match. High-quality paired reads were merged using COPE v1.2.5, and each unique nucleotide sequence was defined as a clonotype. MiTCR v1.1 was used to align clonotypes to the IMGT TRBV, TRBD and TRBJ reference segments. The analysis included only V-J combinations with a frequency above 0.0001, which together covered 99% to 99.2% of the repertoires. The TCS score was defined as F50 (clonal expansion) divided by E x V (chaos), with BLOSUM62-based TCRdist calculated between CDR3 peptides within each V-J. Welch's t-statistics and random forest reduced approximately 520 V-J features to 10 to 15, which were used in a naive Bayes classifier (R e1071). The raw public data were reprocessed by TCRdb itself: fastp quality trimming at Q25, MiXCR clonotype calling, in-frame beta chains only. CDR3 protein sequences are deduplicated, and each keeps its most common genes and DNA. The V and J calls reflect TCRdb's pipeline rather than the authors' work. Recorded for this sample are around 560,000 distinct CDR3 sequences; about a sixth of them occurred a single time. The ten largest clones take up around 19% of the sample.

Stable Graves' hyperthyroidism was defined as no progression to ophthalmopathy during 18 months of follow-up. The hyperthyroidism patients were between 18 and 65 years old and newly diagnosed, with a disease duration of less than 2 months. Patients with uncontrolled infections, other autoimmune diseases, pregnancy or lactation were excluded. Diagnoses were based on clinical symptoms, serum thyroxine and TRAb, thyroid ultrasound and orbital computed tomography. Ficoll-Paque density gradient centrifugation was used to isolate PBMCs from approximately 10 ml of fresh peripheral blood. Total RNA was extracted with Trizol reagent, and quality was checked on an Agilent 2100 Bioanalyzer.

The sequence came from a woman in her late teens or twenties with Graves' hyperthyroidism. Input material: blood. The rearrangement combines TRBV5-8 with TRBJ1-1; perhaps TRBD1 is the D gene, with 6 bases matching. The CDR3 protein: CASSPRTVDTEAFF. The bases read TGTGCCAGCAGCCCTAGGACAGTGGACACTGAAGCTTTCTTT.